Presented here are 17 T cell receptor beta chains from one specimen sequenced in a study of CD8 T cells in ankylosing spondylitis. MiXCR, run by TCRdb on the 5' RACE reads, gives a single entry per CDR3 protein. The data show 290,000 or so distinct CDR3 sequences, about a fifth seen once. Material for sequencing was blood, either unsorted or a sorted T cell fraction (not recorded which). The receptor set was obtained from a female donor with ankylosing spondylitis or in good health (not recorded which).

The rearrangement uses TRBV28 and TRBJ1-1; possible D gene TRBD1, 5 bases. With 5 bases removed from V and 5 bases from J, the gap between germline ends came to 12 bases. Germline assignment: CDR1 MDHEN and CDR2 SYDVKM. CDR3 length equals 13 residues. CDR3 DNA sequence: TGTGCCAGCAGTCCGGGGCTTGGTACTGAAGCTTTCTTT. This translates into CASSPGLGTEAFF. Using reference TRBV28 and TRBJ1-1 for the parts outside the CDR3, the full variable domain is DVKVTQSSRYLVKRTGEKVFLECVQDMDHENMFWYRQDPGLGLRLIYFSYDVKMKEKGDIPEGYSVSREKKERFSLILESASTNQTSMYLCASSPGLGTEAFFGQGTRLTVV.

This clonotype was seen a few times. The chain recombines TRBV10-3 with TRBJ2-5, with TRBD1 matching over 9 bases. This CDR3 is built from 13 residues. CDR1 and CDR2 from the germline V gene are ENHRY and SYGVKD. Trimming at V came to 10 bases and at J to 3 bases, leaving 6 bases not matched to a gene. CDR3 sequence: CASGTGMEETQYF. CDR3 nucleotide sequence: TGTGCCAGTGGGACAGGGATGGAAGAGACCCAGTACTTC.

The chain couples TRBV12-3 or TRBV12-4 to TRBJ2-3; 7 nucleotides align to TRBD2. V dropped 3 bases and J dropped 0; count of bases not matched to a gene: 9. The CDR3 length is 17 residues. CDR3: CASSFLYSGSSTDTQYF. CDR3 in DNA: TGTGCCAGCAGTTTCCTTTATAGCGGGTCTAGCACAGATACGCAGTATTTT.

A few counts support this clonotype. V and J are TRBV23-1 and TRBJ2-1, with D possibly being TRBD1 (5 bases). TRBV23-1 is known as an ORF, though its function is uncertain. The CDR3 is made up of 12 amino acids. V dropped 9 bases and J dropped 5 bases, with 11 bases sitting between them. The CDR3 protein is CASNDSHNEQFF. The CDR3 coding sequence is TGCGCCAGTAACGACAGCCACAATGAGCAGTTCTTC.

This clonotype was seen many times. The J gene is TRBJ1-3, the V gene TRBV12-3 or TRBV12-4; 9 nucleotides line up with TRBD1. V trimming: 4 bases; J trimming: 0 bases; junction bases outside the gene matches: 1. This CDR3 spans 15 amino acids. The CDR3 loop reads CASSWGQGSGNTIYF. Written as DNA, the CDR3 is TGTGCCAGCAGTTGGGGACAGGGCTCTGGAAACACCATATATTTT.

The chain has TRBV11-3 and TRBJ2-3; no firm D call. Trimming pared 3 bases from V and 2 bases from J, leaving 6 bases between. The CDR3 is 13 amino acids. Per the germline V gene, CDR1 is SGHNT and CDR2 is YENEEA. The CDR3 here is CASSFRITDTQYF. DNA of the CDR3: TGTGCCAGCAGCTTCCGTATCACAGATACGCAGTATTTT.

This clonotype was counted ten times or more. Here the CDR3 DNA reads TGTGCCAGCAGTTTACAGGACAGAGATTACGAGCAGTACTTC. Protein: CASSLQDRDYEQYF. This chain uses TRBV12-3 or TRBV12-4 with TRBJ2-7; D is possibly TRBD1 (6 bases). The CDR3 spans 14 residues. V was clipped by 2 bases and J by 4 bases, with 12 bases between them.

The V call is TRBV11-2, the J call TRBJ1-4; D remains ambiguous. V shed 5 bases and J shed 8 bases, with 18 bases lying between them. This CDR3 has 15 residues. CDR1 and CDR2 from the germline V gene are SGHAT and FQNNGV. DNA of the CDR3: TGTGCCAGCAGCGACCAAAATCAGGTGATGGAAAAACTGTTTTTT. Translation: CASSDQNQVMEKLFF.

The chain uses TRBV12-3 or TRBV12-4 and TRBJ1-5; tentative D call: TRBD1 (6 bases). The CDR3 is 16 amino acids. V shed 2 bases and J shed 2 bases, with 13 bases lying between them. The CDR3 reads CASSLSGRGRNQPQHF. DNA for the CDR3: TGTGCCAGCAGTTTAAGCGGCAGGGGCCGCAATCAGCCCCAGCATTTT.

Here the CDR3 reads CASSTTARTSGYEQYF. CDR3 nucleotides: TGTGCCAGCAGCACAACCGCAAGGACTAGCGGGTACGAGCAGTACTTC. V and J are TRBV7-9 and TRBJ2-7; TRBD2 matches 11 bases. This CDR3 is built from 16 residues. CDR1 and CDR2 (germline): SEHNR, FQNEAQ (reference sequence). Trimming took 5 bases from V and 4 from J; bases not matched to a gene: 10.

This chain uses TRBV7-8 with TRBJ2-3; a weak D match, TRBD2 (6 bases). V lost 3 bases and J 0 bases, leaving 13 bases between the germline ends. Germline V gene data show CDR1 as SGHVS and CDR2 as FQNEAQ. There are 16 residues in the CDR3. This CDR3 reads CASSFTGTLSTDTQYF. The CDR3 nucleotides read TGTGCCAGCAGCTTCACCGGGACTCTTAGCACAGATACGCAGTATTTT.

The V gene is TRBV2, the J gene TRBJ1-1; 10 nucleotides line up with TRBD1. Germline CDR1 reads SNHLY; CDR2 reads FYNNEI. The J segment lost 6 bases and the V segment lost 6 bases, leaving 7 bases of the junction unmatched. CDR3 length: 14 residues. The CDR3 bases are TGTGCCAGCAGCCCGGACAGGGGGGCCCCTGAAGCTTTCTTT. Translating gives CASSPDRGAPEAFF.

There are a few counts of this clonotype. The chain is built from TRBV28 and TRBJ2-3; 7 nucleotides align to TRBD1. The V and J ends lost 7 bases and 2 bases, in that order; junction bases with no gene match: 9. This CDR3 comprises 15 residues. The germline V gene has CDR1 MDHEN and CDR2 SYDVKM. The CDR3 spells CASIKSGQNTDTQYF. Here the CDR3 DNA reads TGTGCCAGCATTAAATCGGGACAGAACACAGATACGCAGTATTTT.

In this sample, this clonotype turned up many times. This chain joins TRBV5-1 and TRBJ2-3; possibly TRBD2 for D (6 bases). Trimming pared 0 bases from V and 6 bases from J, leaving 11 bases between. CDR3 length: 14 amino acids. CDR1 and CDR2 (germline): SGHRS, YFSETQ. The CDR3 here is CASSLGLVSDTQYF. CDR3 DNA sequence: TGCGCCAGCAGCTTGGGACTAGTTAGCGATACGCAGTATTTT.

This sequence joins TRBV6-5 and TRBJ2-1; tentatively, D is TRBD2 (5 bases). Deletions cut 4 bases from V and 0 bases from J, with 10 bases between. CDR3 length: 15 residues. Germline lookup yields CDR1 MNHEY and CDR2 SVGAGI. The CDR3 DNA sequence: TGTGCCAGCAGTTCCGGGGTGGGCTCCTACAATGAGCAGTTCTTC. This sequence encodes CASSSGVGSYNEQFF.

The sample holds a few counts of this clonotype. The CDR3 sequence: CASSQERVTIQHF. The CDR3 DNA reads TGCGCCAGCAGCCAAGAGAGGGTAACCATCCAGCATTTT. The V gene is TRBV4-3, the J gene TRBJ1-5; D gene unclear. The CDR3 loop spans 13 amino acids. The germline V gene has CDR1 LGHNA and CDR2 YSLEER. Trimming cost V 0 bases and J 12 bases, with 12 bases left between them.

This chain connects TRBV6-1 to TRBJ2-7; 13 bases match TRBD2. CDR3 length: 16 residues. Per the germline V gene, CDR1 is MNHNS and CDR2 is SASEGT. V trimming: 6 bases; J trimming: 4 bases; junction bases outside the gene matches: 9. The CDR3 reads CASRRPGTSGMYEQYF. CDR3 DNA sequence: TGTGCCAGCAGGCGGCCCGGGACTAGCGGGATGTACGAGCAGTACTTC.